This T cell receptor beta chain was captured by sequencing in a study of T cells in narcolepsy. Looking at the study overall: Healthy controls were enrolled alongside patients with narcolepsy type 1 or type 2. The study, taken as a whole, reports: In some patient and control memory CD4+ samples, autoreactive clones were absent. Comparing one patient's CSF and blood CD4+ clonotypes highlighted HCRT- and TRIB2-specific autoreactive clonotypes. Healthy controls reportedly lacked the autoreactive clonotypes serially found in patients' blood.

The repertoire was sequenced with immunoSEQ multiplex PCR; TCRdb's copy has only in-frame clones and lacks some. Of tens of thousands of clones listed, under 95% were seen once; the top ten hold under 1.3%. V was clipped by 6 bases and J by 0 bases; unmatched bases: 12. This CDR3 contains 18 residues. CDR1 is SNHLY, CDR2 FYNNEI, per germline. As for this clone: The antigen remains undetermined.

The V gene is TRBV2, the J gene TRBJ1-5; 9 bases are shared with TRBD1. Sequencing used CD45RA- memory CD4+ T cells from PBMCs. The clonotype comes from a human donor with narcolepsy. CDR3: CASRSLDRGFNSNQPQHF. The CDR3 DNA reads TGTGCCAGCAGGTCCTTGGACAGGGGATTCAATAGCAATCAGCCCCAGCATTTT.